The clone carrying this T cell receptor (beta chain) was recorded at least ten times. MiXCR, applied by TCRdb to the RT-PCR reads, yields one record per CDR3 protein. Among some 570,000 distinct CDR3 sequences listed, around 11% were seen once. The sample belongs to a study of response to subunit inactivated influenza vaccine. Between the trimmed V and J ends, which lost 1 base and 1 base, there was a span of 5 bases. CDR3 length: 13 amino acids. Per the germline V gene, CDR1 is SGHTA and CDR2 is FQGNSA. The sample also formed part of further work on T cells expressing NK-cell markers. This second report adds: The authors made TCR beta cDNA libraries by 5'RACE template switching. This switching added a universal primer site and UMIs. Researchers got TCR beta repertoires out of sorted CD3+CD56+NKG2C+, CD3+CD56+NKG2C- and CD3+CD56-NKG2C+ T cells. Seven donors tested HCMV-seropositive and one tested seronegative among the eight sequenced. In several experiments, an anti-gamma-delta TCR antibody restricted sorting to alpha-beta TCR T cells. In about six donors, dominant CD3+CD56+NKG2C+ clonotypes ranked among the top 10 CD8+ clonotypes.

The starting material was PBMCs from blood, obtained on the day of vaccination. The sequence derives from a man over 45 who received an inactivated influenza vaccine. The chain recombines TRBV7-2 with TRBJ2-7; no reliable D call. The CDR3 protein is CASSLGLSYEQYF. In DNA, the CDR3 is TGTGCCAGCAGCTTAGGGCTTTCCTACGAGCAGTACTTC.